The 27 T cell receptor beta chains presented below share a single source sample, sequenced in a study of cytomegalovirus exposure and HLA in healthy donors. PCR employed 60 Vbeta and 13 Jbeta primers. The assay was immunoSEQ multiplex PCR, and TCRdb's table has in-frame clones only and misses some. Among fewer than 150,000 clones listed, 73% were seen once. Sequencing was performed on PBMCs. These receptors originate from a human donor in good health.

The chain employs TRBV11-3 and TRBJ2-7; D is unclear. Germline V gives CDR1 SGHNT, CDR2 YENEEA. The germline V and J ends were trimmed by 3 bases and 9 bases, with 15 bases remaining between them. This CDR3 region has 13 residues. CDR3 amino acids: CASSLYQSTGQYF. Written as DNA, the CDR3 is TGTGCCAGCAGCTTGTACCAATCAACCGGGCAGTACTTC.

The gene calls are TRBV5-4 and TRBJ2-7; D unresolved. CDR3 length equals 12 residues. V dropped 0 bases and J dropped 6 bases, with 7 bases sitting between them. Germline values: CDR1 SGHNT, CDR2 YYREEE (reference sequence). The CDR3 loop is CASSLDRSEQYF. As DNA, the CDR3 is TGTGCCAGCAGCTTGGATCGGTCCGAGCAGTACTTC. The whole variable domain, remainder taken from reference TRBV5-4 and TRBJ2-7, is ETGVTQSPTHLIKTRGQQVTLRCSSQSGHNTVSWYQQALGQGPQFIFQYYREEENGRGNFPPRFSGLQFPNYSSELNVNALELDDSALYLCASSLDRSEQYFGPGTRLTVT.

This CDR3 is CASSLGGQGTDTQYF. For the CDR3, the DNA is TGTGCCAGCAGCCTGGGGGGACAGGGGACAGATACGCAGTATTTT. The chain combines TRBV5-5 with TRBJ2-3; 10 bases fit TRBD1. This CDR3 region has 15 residues. With V trimmed by 4 bases and J by 3 bases, 5 bases remained unmatched. Germline CDR1 is SGHKS and CDR2 is YYEKEE (reference sequence).

The table lists this clone with a few counts. J is TRBJ1-2 and V is TRBV6-5; TRBD1 might be the D (6 bases). Per the germline V gene, CDR1 is MNHEY and CDR2 is SVGAGI. Trimming removed 7 bases at V and 8 bases at J, with 20 bases between. There are 14 residues in the CDR3. The CDR3, as DNA: TGTGCCAGCAACCCGTCGCAGGGGTCGAGCGGCTACACCTTC. Encoded protein: CASNPSQGSSGYTF.

Of note for this clone: Distinct nucleotide sequences in the sample also encode this CDR3. The rearrangement uses TRBV7-3 and TRBJ2-5; 9 bases are shared with TRBD2. The CDR3 sequence is 13 residues long. Germline V gives CDR1 SGHTA, CDR2 FQGTGA. V was clipped by 2 bases and J by 5 bases; unmatched bases: 0. In DNA form, the CDR3 reads TGTGCCAGCAGCTTAGCGGGAGGGGAGACCCAGTACTTC. Its protein is CASSLAGGETQYF.

The chain has TRBV12-5 and TRBJ1-4, with 9 positions matching TRBD1. Trimming took 1 base from V and 10 from J; bases not matched to a gene: 10. The CDR3 sequence is 16 residues long. Germline values: CDR1 LGHNT, CDR2 FRNRAP. The CDR3 reads CASGLDIWTGDGKLFF. CDR3 bases: TGTGCTAGTGGTTTGGATATCTGGACAGGGGATGGAAAACTGTTTTTT.

The CDR3 here is CASSVGTGTFGELFF. The DNA for the CDR3 is TGTGCCAGCAGCGTAGGGACAGGGACTTTCGGGGAGCTGTTTTTT. V and J are TRBV9 and TRBJ2-2; 8 bases line up with TRBD1. This CDR3 is built from 15 residues. Germline V lookup: CDR1 SGDLS, CDR2 YYNGEE. The J segment lost 7 bases and the V segment lost 0 bases, leaving 5 bases of the junction unmatched.

This clone was counted a few times. The V call is TRBV5-1, the J call TRBJ2-3, with no clear D. CDR1 and CDR2 (germline): SGHRS, YFSETQ. V lost 2 bases and J 4 bases, leaving 5 bases between the germline ends. CDR3 length equals 12 residues. The CDR3 region is CASSLASDTQYF. The CDR3 bases are TGCGCCAGCAGCTTAGCTTCAGATACGCAGTATTTT. Variable domain in full (rest from reference TRBV5-1 and TRBJ2-3): KAGVTQTPRYLIKTRGQQVTLSCSPISGHRSVSWYQQTPGQGLQFLFEYFSETQRNKGNFPGRFSGRQFSNSRSEMNVSTLELGDSALYLCASSLASDTQYFGPGTRLTVL.

The V gene is TRBV29-1, the J gene TRBJ2-7, with 9 nucleotides matching TRBD2. V was clipped by 3 bases and J by 6 bases; unmatched bases: 9. The CDR3 has 14 residues. Germline assignment: CDR1 SQVTM and CDR2 ANQGSEA. CDR3 sequence: CSVETTSGGSEQYF. CDR3 bases: TGCAGCGTTGAGACGACTAGCGGAGGAAGCGAGCAGTACTTC.

This clone has just a few counts. V gene TRBV2 combines with J gene TRBJ1-2; a possible D gene is TRBD1 (5 bases). From germline, CDR1 is SNHLY and CDR2 FYNNEI. The CDR3 loop spans 13 amino acids. V was pared by 4 bases and J by 8 bases, with 14 bases between. The CDR3, as DNA: TGTGCCAGCAGTGTGAGGAGGGGTGAGGGCTACACCTTC. Protein: CASSVRRGEGYTF.

V usage is TRBV6-5 and J usage is TRBJ2-7; D is unclear. The V end was cut by 6 bases, the J end by 4 bases, with 10 bases between. CDR3 length equals 12 residues. CDR1 and CDR2 from the germline V gene are MNHEY and SVGAGI. CDR3 coding DNA: TGTGCCAGCAGCAGACAAGAATACGAGCAGTACTTC. As protein: CASSRQEYEQYF.

The rearrangement uses TRBV2 and TRBJ2-3, with 7 bases aligning to TRBD1. J was trimmed by 14 bases and V by 8 bases; bases with no gene match: 7. This CDR3 comprises 10 residues. From germline, CDR1 is SNHLY and CDR2 FYNNEI. The CDR3 sequence is CASFDRVVYF. The DNA for the CDR3 is TGTGCCAGCTTCGACAGGGTAGTGTATTTT.

The V gene is TRBV7-9, the J gene TRBJ2-7; 8 bases agree with TRBD1. V was pared by 5 bases and J by 1 base, with 7 bases of the junction left unmatched. Per germline, CDR1 SEHNR and CDR2 FQNEAQ (reference sequence). The CDR3 is 15 amino acids. CDR3 loop: CASSPTGGLSYEQYF. The CDR3 DNA sequence: TGTGCCAGCAGCCCCACAGGGGGATTGTCCTACGAGCAGTACTTC.

This clone came up a few times. J is TRBJ2-3 and V is TRBV7-9; 9 nucleotides line up with TRBD1. The CDR3 totals 15 residues. Germline V lookup: CDR1 SEHNR, CDR2 FQNEAQ (reference sequence). V shed 5 bases and J 1 base; nucleotides not matched to a gene: 4. CDR3 sequence: CASSPGTGRTDTQYF. The CDR3, as DNA: TGTGCCAGCAGCCCGGGGACAGGGCGCACAGATACGCAGTATTTT.

V and J are TRBV4-1 and TRBJ2-5; 9 nucleotides agree with TRBD1. The CDR3 length is 14 residues. Germline lookup yields CDR1 MGHRA and CDR2 YSYEKL. The junction had 4 bases not matched to a gene; V was cut back by 5 bases and J by 3 bases. CDR3 loop: CASSSGTGKETQYF. The CDR3 DNA reads TGCGCCAGCAGCTCCGGGACAGGGAAAGAGACCCAGTACTTC.

A few counts support this clone. V is TRBV27 and J is TRBJ1-5, with TRBD1 identical over 7 bases. CDR3 size: 15 residues. V gave up 6 bases and J gave up 0 bases; unmatched junction bases: 5. Per the germline V gene, CDR1 is MNHEY and CDR2 is SMNVEV (reference sequence). The CDR3 DNA is TGTGCCAGCAGCCACGGGACAGATAGCAATCAGCCCCAGCATTTT. It encodes CASSHGTDSNQPQHF.

This clone was observed a single time. The chain links TRBV15 to TRBJ2-1; no firm D call. Deletions cut 5 bases from V and 9 bases from J, with 14 bases between. This CDR3 comprises 13 residues. Germline lookup yields CDR1 LNHNV and CDR2 YYDKDF (reference sequence). The CDR3 loop reads CATSPRGLTEQFF. In DNA, the CDR3 is TGTGCCACCAGCCCCCGTGGGCTAACTGAGCAGTTCTTC.

A single count supports this clone. V is TRBV19 and J is TRBJ1-4, with 11 bases aligning to TRBD1. The CDR3 has 15 residues. V was clipped by 5 bases and J by 14 bases; unmatched bases: 13. The germline V gene encodes CDR1 LNHDA and CDR2 SQIVND (reference sequence). The CDR3 loop reads CASSFGQGAPYKLFF. The CDR3 DNA reads as TGTGCCAGTAGTTTTGGACAGGGGGCCCCATATAAGCTGTTTTTT.

This chain connects TRBV27 to TRBJ2-7; weak D call: TRBD2 (5 bases). The CDR3 runs 13 residues. Deletions cut 0 bases from V and 11 bases from J, with 14 bases between. CDR1 is MNHEY and CDR2 is SMNVEV in the germline V gene (reference sequence). DNA for the CDR3: TGTGCCAGCAGTTTATCGAGAGGGTGGGTTGAGTACTTC. Translating gives CASSLSRGWVEYF.

The rearrangement joins TRBV5-1 to TRBJ1-1; 8 bases agree with TRBD1. After removal of 2 bases from V and 1 base from J, the junction contained 7 bases not matched to a gene. Per the germline V gene, CDR1 is SGHRS and CDR2 is YFSETQ. This CDR3 is 16 amino acids long. CDR3 residues: CASSFWDRPANTEAFF. In nucleotides, the CDR3 is TGCGCCAGCAGCTTTTGGGACAGGCCAGCGAACACTGAAGCTTTCTTT.

This chain uses TRBV5-4 with TRBJ2-7; 10 nucleotides agree with TRBD1. V shed 4 bases and J 1 base; nucleotides not matched to a gene: 5. CDR1 is SGHNT and CDR2 is YYREEE in the germline V gene (reference sequence). The CDR3 length is 15 residues. The CDR3 here is CASSLGQGYSYEQYF. CDR3 DNA sequence: TGTGCCAGCAGCCTGGGACAGGGGTATTCCTACGAGCAGTACTTC.

This chain joins TRBV9 and TRBJ2-2, with D possibly matching TRBD2 (5 bases). V gave up 1 base and J gave up 0 bases, with 13 bases separating them. Per germline, CDR1 SGDLS and CDR2 YYNGEE. The CDR3 sequence is 17 residues long. This CDR3 reads CASSVSFSGSNTGELFF. CDR3 DNA sequence: TGTGCCAGCAGCGTATCTTTCAGCGGTTCGAACACCGGGGAGCTGTTTTTT.

V usage is TRBV4-1 and J usage is TRBJ1-4; TRBD1 is a possible D gene (6 bases). This CDR3 contains 14 residues. The germline gives CDR1 MGHRA, CDR2 YSYEKL. The ends were cut back, 2 bases at V and 8 bases at J, with 12 bases in the middle. For the CDR3, the DNA is TGCGCCAGCAGCCAATCCCCAGGGGAAGAAAAACTGTTTTTT. Translation gives CASSQSPGEEKLFF.

This clone was counted between two and nine times. The chain joins TRBV5-4 to TRBJ2-2; D is perhaps TRBD2 (6 bases). The CDR3 contains 16 residues. Germline V gene data show CDR1 as SGHNT and CDR2 as YYREEE (reference sequence). Trimming pared 4 bases from V and 2 bases from J, leaving 15 bases between. The CDR3 protein is CASSLGGTSNTGELFF. CDR3 DNA sequence: TGTGCCAGCAGCCTGGGTGGGACTTCCAACACCGGGGAGCTGTTTTTT.

This clone was recorded once. CDR3 nucleotides: TGTGCCAGCAGCTTTTGGATGTCGGGAGATGAGACCCAGTACTTC. Protein sequence: CASSFWMSGDETQYF. V gene TRBV7-8 combines with J gene TRBJ2-5; possibly TRBD2 for D (6 bases). The ends were cut back, 3 bases at V and 5 bases at J, with 16 bases in the middle. Germline CDR1 is SGHVS and CDR2 is FQNEAQ. This CDR3 region has 15 residues.

The gene calls are TRBV25-1 and TRBJ1-1, with D perhaps matching TRBD1 (5 bases). CDR1 and CDR2 (germline): MGHDK, SYGVNS. V dropped 5 bases and J dropped 7 bases, with 11 bases sitting between them. The CDR3 is 12 residues long. The CDR3 nucleotides read TGTGCCAGCAGTCAGGGTACACTTGAAGCTTTCTTT. It is translated as CASSQGTLEAFF.

V is TRBV28 and J is TRBJ1-1; D might be TRBD1 (6 bases). Germline CDR1 reads MDHEN; CDR2 reads SYDVKM. This CDR3 has 13 amino acids. The ends were cut back, 8 bases at V and 6 bases at J, with 16 bases in the middle. The CDR3 DNA is TGTGCCAGCGGCCTCACAGGGTTATCTGAAGCTTTCTTT. It translates to CASGLTGLSEAFF.